This TCR beta chain was obtained from a study of cytomegalovirus exposure and HLA in healthy donors. Background on the study: HLA-typed donors were the source of around 87 million unique TCRs, which an early data release held.

The PCR made use of 60 Vbeta and 13 Jbeta primers. TCRdb's table, derived via immunoSEQ multiplex PCR, lists solely in-frame clones and lacks some. Its table lists around 200,000 clones. Trimming at V came to 5 bases and at J to 7 bases, leaving 7 bases not matched to a gene. CDR3 size: 13 residues. Germline V gene sequence: CDR1 SGHVS, CDR2 FNYEAQ. General study findings and limits: Per a later analysis, HLA-associated TCR beta chains showed more clonal expansion than other, equally common TCR beta chains. A list of 150 or so TCR beta chains associated with cytomegalovirus was given.

As concerns this clone: Its antigen is currently unknown.

The sequence was collected from a young woman in good health and CMV-seropositive. V gene TRBV7-6 combines with J gene TRBJ1-2; TRBD1 matches 7 bases. The sequenced sample was PBMCs. CDR3 protein: CASSGYRGLGYTF. CDR3 coding DNA: TGTGCCAGCAGCGGATACAGGGGCCTTGGCTACACCTTC.